Sequencing of this TCR beta chain was carried out in a study of siplizumab effects on memory and regulatory T cells. Study-level findings and limits: Most proliferating CD4+ or CD8+ clones, roughly 75-96%, had no naive or memory assignment.

Only in-frame clones appear in the TCRdb table, and some are missing; sequencing was by immunoSEQ multiplex PCR. Of tens of thousands of clones listed, about 97% were seen once; the top ten hold around 0.64%. CDR3 size: 18 residues. V was trimmed by 2 bases and J by 3 bases, leaving 20 bases between them. Germline-derived CDR1 and CDR2 are MDHEN and SYDVKM. Regarding this clone: Its target is unknown.

This chain uses TRBV28 with TRBJ1-5; D perhaps matches TRBD1 (5 bases). The sample was naive CD4+ T cells sorted from blood. This clonotype was sampled from a human donor in good health. CDR3 nucleotides: TGTGCCAGCAGTTTAGTGACCGGGACGGCGAATTACAATCAGCCCCAGCATTTT. Protein: CASSLVTGTANYNQPQHF. The variable domain in full, with the rest retrieved from reference TRBV28 and TRBJ1-5, is DVKVTQSSRYLVKRTGEKVFLECVQDMDHENMFWYRQDPGLGLRLIYFSYDVKMKEKGDIPEGYSVSREKKERFSLILESASTNQTSMYLCASSLVTGTANYNQPQHFGDGTRLSIL.